Sequencing of this T cell receptor (beta chain) was carried out in a study of shared clonotypes between healthy human individuals. The study, taken as a whole, reports: Incompleteness in sorted-subset sequencing, despite large depth, was shown by rarefaction.

Only a few counts were recorded for this clone. Its antigen is not known. Germline CDR1 and CDR2: SGHRS and YFSETQ. CDR3 length equals 13 residues. V lost 5 bases and J lost 4; bases outside the gene matches: 3. Each replicate PCR on the sorted subsets used 200 to 250 ng DNA (about 30,000 T cell genomes). Data came from immunoSEQ multiplex PCR; TCRdb stores just in-frame clones and leaves some out. The sample lists about 1.1 million clones; 70% to 80% were seen once. The chain is built from TRBV5-1 and TRBJ2-1, with 7 bases lining up with TRBD1. The TCR was taken from a man younger than 35 in good health. Some clones in this sample may be carry-over from other donors' samples. The sequenced material came from memory CD4+ T cells from PBMCs. Subset defined: CD45RA-negative fraction. The CDR3 DNA reads TGCGCCAGCAGACGGGACAGATACAATGAGCAGTTCTTC. It specifies CASRRDRYNEQFF.